Given below is one T cell receptor beta chain in context. Its antigen is unidentified. This specimen belongs to a study of STAT5B mutations in CD4+ large granular lymphocyte leukemia. Sequencing used immunoSEQ multiplex PCR; TCRdb keeps in-frame clones, though not all of them. Among approximately 40,000 clones listed, more than 80% were seen once. Study outcomes and limitations: TRBV06-family usage was enriched in top patient clones (8/27) versus controls (2/35).

With 8 bases removed from V and 1 base from J, the gap between germline ends came to 8 bases. This CDR3 has 12 amino acids. Germline CDR1 SGHVS, CDR2 FQNEAQ. The clonotype was recovered from a human donor in good health. The specimen sequenced was CD4+ T cells from blood buffy coats. V is TRBV7-8 and J is TRBJ1-2; D unresolved. Written as DNA, the CDR3 is TGTGCCAGCGGGGTAATTAACTATGGCTACACCTTC. Translating it yields CASGVINYGYTF.